Listed below are T cell receptor beta chains from one sample, sequenced in a study of OX40 agonist ivuxolimab in advanced cancers. The method was immunoSEQ multiplex PCR; TCRdb's version includes in-frame clones alone and lacks a portion of them. The repertoire has 78,000 or so clones, more than 85% of them found once; the top ten carry 0.4% to 0.5%. The material sequenced was CD4+ or CD8+ T cells sorted from blood, taken in a trial of the OX40 agonist ivuxolimab. All receptors come from an adult with an advanced solid tumor such as melanoma, head and neck, liver or kidney cancer. Each CDR3 is given with its conserved first and last residue. The order of the fields is V gene, D gene, J gene, clone size, CDR3 protein, CDR3 DNA. A D gene is named only where the DNA matches it firmly. Rows give clone size only sometimes, using once, few, many, or a class for an expanded clone.

V gene: TRBV30
D gene: TRBD1
J gene: TRBJ2-2
clone size: -
CDR3 protein: CAWTQTGATGELFF
CDR3 DNA: TGTGCCTGGACCCAAACAGGGGCAACCGGGGAGCTGTTTTTT

V gene: TRBV7-2
D gene: -
J gene: TRBJ2-7
clone size: -
CDR3 protein: CASSLTTHYEQYF
CDR3 DNA: TGTGCCAGCAGCCTAACTACCCACTACGAGCAGTACTTC

V gene: TRBV2
D gene: -
J gene: TRBJ2-5
clone size: -
CDR3 protein: CASSEAIRGTQYF
CDR3 DNA: TGTGCCAGCAGTGAAGCAATAAGGGGGACCCAGTACTTC

V gene: TRBV27
D gene: TRBD1
J gene: TRBJ1-5
clone size: -
CDR3 protein: CASSQGDGGNQPQHF
CDR3 DNA: TGTGCCAGCAGTCAGGGGGACGGGGGCAATCAGCCCCAGCATTTT

V gene: TRBV27
D gene: TRBD1
J gene: TRBJ1-2
clone size: -
CDR3 protein: CASSSGTGAYGYTF
CDR3 DNA: TGTGCCAGCAGTTCAGGGACAGGCGCCTATGGCTACACCTTC

V gene: TRBV10-3
D gene: TRBD2
J gene: TRBJ2-7
clone size: -
CDR3 protein: CAITSGTSYEQYF
CDR3 DNA: TGTGCCATCACTAGCGGGACATCCTACGAGCAGTACTTC

V gene: TRBV7-2
D gene: TRBD1
J gene: TRBJ1-4
clone size: -
CDR3 protein: CASGQGATNEKLFF
CDR3 DNA: TGTGCCAGCGGACAGGGGGCAACTAATGAAAAACTGTTTTTT

V gene: TRBV7-9
D gene: TRBD2
J gene: TRBJ2-1
clone size: -
CDR3 protein: CASSLGLAGGPYNEQFF
CDR3 DNA: TGTGCCAGCAGCTTAGGACTAGCGGGAGGGCCCTACAATGAGCAGTTCTTC

V gene: TRBV10-3
D gene: TRBD2
J gene: TRBJ2-1
clone size: once
CDR3 protein: CAIRETSGSYNEQFF
CDR3 DNA: TGTGCCATCAGGGAAACTAGCGGGAGCTACAATGAGCAGTTCTTC

V gene: TRBV19
D gene: -
J gene: TRBJ2-3
clone size: -
CDR3 protein: CASSISRRSTDTQYF
CDR3 DNA: TGTGCCAGTAGTATCTCCAGGAGGAGCACAGATACGCAGTATTTT

V gene: TRBV27
D gene: -
J gene: TRBJ1-1
clone size: -
CDR3 protein: CASSWREDFEAFF
CDR3 DNA: TGTGCCAGCAGTTGGCGGGAGGACTTTGAAGCTTTCTTT

V gene: TRBV11-2
D gene: -
J gene: TRBJ1-1
clone size: -
CDR3 protein: CASSLVQDTEAFF
CDR3 DNA: TGTGCCAGCAGCTTAGTACAAGACACTGAAGCTTTCTTT

V gene: TRBV7-7
D gene: TRBD1
J gene: TRBJ2-2
clone size: -
CDR3 protein: CASSTGTATGELFF
CDR3 DNA: TGTGCCAGCAGCACCGGGACAGCCACCGGGGAGCTGTTTTTT

V gene: TRBV6-1
D gene: TRBD1
J gene: TRBJ1-1
clone size: -
CDR3 protein: CASSVGGAGTEAFF
CDR3 DNA: TGTGCCAGCAGTGTAGGGGGCGCCGGCACTGAAGCTTTCTTT

V gene: TRBV6-5
D gene: -
J gene: TRBJ2-2
clone size: -
CDR3 protein: CASSRTSGELFF
CDR3 DNA: TGTGCCAGCAGCCGGACCTCCGGGGAGCTGTTTTTT

V gene: TRBV7-9
D gene: TRBD1
J gene: TRBJ2-7
clone size: -
CDR3 protein: CASSLDRVGEQYF
CDR3 DNA: TGTGCCAGCAGCTTGGACAGGGTGGGCGAGCAGTACTTC

V gene: TRBV5-6
D gene: -
J gene: TRBJ2-5
clone size: -
CDR3 protein: CASSLMGSETQYF
CDR3 DNA: TGTGCCAGCAGCTTGATGGGTTCGGAGACCCAGTACTTC

V gene: TRBV6-1
D gene: TRBD1
J gene: TRBJ2-2
clone size: -
CDR3 protein: CASRRDRAGTGELFF
CDR3 DNA: TGTGCCAGCAGGAGGGACAGGGCTGGGACCGGGGAGCTGTTTTTT

V gene: TRBV5-1
D gene: -
J gene: TRBJ2-7
clone size: -
CDR3 protein: CASSSQAYEQYF
CDR3 DNA: TGCGCCAGCAGCTCGCAGGCGTACGAGCAGTACTTC

V gene: TRBV5-1
D gene: TRBD1
J gene: TRBJ2-1
clone size: -
CDR3 protein: CASSLEGASYNEQFF
CDR3 DNA: TGCGCCAGCAGCTTGGAGGGGGCTTCCTACAATGAGCAGTTCTTC

V gene: TRBV7-9
D gene: TRBD1
J gene: TRBJ2-1
clone size: -
CDR3 protein: CASSNQGAREQFF
CDR3 DNA: TGTGCCAGCAGTAACCAGGGGGCGAGAGAGCAGTTCTTC

V gene: TRBV5-4
D gene: -
J gene: TRBJ2-1
clone size: -
CDR3 protein: CASSVQAATYYNEQFF
CDR3 DNA: TGTGCCAGCAGCGTCCAGGCTGCCACTTACTACAATGAGCAGTTCTTC

V gene: TRBV13
D gene: TRBD2
J gene: TRBJ2-1
clone size: -
CDR3 protein: CASSLGTSGLSYNEQFF
CDR3 DNA: TGTGCCAGCAGCTTAGGGACTAGCGGGTTGTCCTACAATGAGCAGTTCTTC

V gene: TRBV5-1
D gene: -
J gene: TRBJ2-1
clone size: once
CDR3 protein: CASSLGVMGQGRDEQFF
CDR3 DNA: TGCGCCAGCAGCTTGGGAGTCATGGGTCAGGGAAGGGATGAGCAGTTCTTC

V gene: TRBV6-5
D gene: -
J gene: TRBJ1-2
clone size: -
CDR3 protein: CASSYLPTENYGYTF
CDR3 DNA: TGTGCCAGCAGTTACCTCCCGACGGAAAACTATGGCTACACCTTC

V gene: TRBV29-1
D gene: -
J gene: TRBJ2-6
clone size: -
CDR3 protein: CSVESSGANVLTF
CDR3 DNA: TGCAGCGTTGAAAGCTCTGGGGCCAACGTCCTGACTTTC

V gene: TRBV9
D gene: -
J gene: TRBJ2-3
clone size: -
CDR3 protein: CASSAQARALGVTDTQYF
CDR3 DNA: TGTGCCAGCAGCGCCCAGGCCAGGGCCCTCGGTGTAACAGATACGCAGTATTTT

V gene: TRBV30
D gene: TRBD1
J gene: TRBJ2-1
clone size: -
CDR3 protein: CAWSLGGTGYNEQFF
CDR3 DNA: TGTGCCTGGAGTCTTGGGGGGACAGGGTACAATGAGCAGTTCTTC

V gene: TRBV6-1
D gene: TRBD2
J gene: TRBJ2-1
clone size: once
CDR3 protein: CASRGLEGSGNEQFF
CDR3 DNA: TGTGCCAGCAGGGGACTAGAAGGCTCTGGCAATGAGCAGTTCTTC

V gene: TRBV5-1
D gene: TRBD2
J gene: TRBJ2-1
clone size: -
CDR3 protein: CASSLGPWTRVGNEQFF
CDR3 DNA: TGCGCCAGCAGCTTAGGCCCCTGGACTAGGGTCGGCAATGAGCAGTTCTTC

V gene: TRBV5-4
D gene: TRBD2
J gene: TRBJ2-2
clone size: once
CDR3 protein: CASSAIAGGPRELFF
CDR3 DNA: TGTGCCAGCAGCGCAATAGCGGGAGGGCCCCGGGAGCTGTTTTTT

V gene: TRBV14
D gene: TRBD1
J gene: TRBJ2-5
clone size: -
CDR3 protein: CASSQDTKLGGLRQETQYF
CDR3 DNA: TGTGCCAGCAGCCAAGATACGAAGTTAGGGGGCTTGAGGCAAGAGACCCAGTACTTC

V gene: TRBV10-3
D gene: -
J gene: TRBJ2-7
clone size: -
CDR3 protein: CAIRDLLGVNEQYF
CDR3 DNA: TGTGCCATCAGGGACCTACTGGGTGTAAACGAGCAGTACTTC

V gene: TRBV18
D gene: TRBD1
J gene: TRBJ2-7
clone size: -
CDR3 protein: CASSPGTGGSYEQYF
CDR3 DNA: TGTGCCAGCTCACCCGGGACAGGGGGCTCCTACGAGCAGTACTTC

V gene: TRBV6-6
D gene: -
J gene: TRBJ2-7
clone size: -
CDR3 protein: CASSYSNLAVYEQYF
CDR3 DNA: TGTGCCAGCAGTTACTCGAATTTAGCGGTCTACGAGCAGTACTTC

V gene: TRBV11-2
D gene: TRBD2
J gene: TRBJ2-3
clone size: once
CDR3 protein: CASSLERGGINTQYF
CDR3 DNA: TGTGCCAGCAGCTTAGAGCGGGGGGGAATCAATACGCAGTATTTT